The T cell receptor (beta chain) described here comes from a study of Ad26.COV2.S vaccination and SARS-CoV-2 variants listed by TCRdb under 2021. Some background on the complete study: The specificity and breadth of SARS-CoV-2-reactive T cell receptors after Ad26.COV2.S vaccination were assessed by TCRbeta repertoire sequencing. A total of around 32 samples were included in the TCR-sequenced set, comprising about 20 Ad26.COV2.S vaccine recipients, 5 placebo recipients and 8 SARS-CoV-2 convalescent individuals. What the work shows at the level of the full study, not this receptor alone: It was noted by the authors that total T cell responses may have been underestimated by the TCR breadth and depth analyses. Compared with placebo recipients, Ad26.COV2.S recipients showed higher spike-specific TCR breadth (P = 0.0014). After vaccination, spike-specific CD8+ and CD4+ T cell responses were reported to show substantial breadth. Vaccine and placebo recipients had similar non-spike TCR breadth, a finding consistent with the vaccine containing only spike.

The time point label, as the study defines it: individuals recovered from natural SARS-CoV-2 infection. The junction carries 10 bases between V and J, which are trimmed by 7 bases and 1 base respectively. From its cysteine to its phenylalanine, the CDR3 spans 12 amino acids. Only CDR3 DNA is held: 36 bases, read in frame from base 1. Based on the germline V gene, the CDR1 and CDR2 sequences are SQVTM and ANQGSEA. Concerning this clone: It lacks a known antigen. Within one base of it there is no much larger clone, and no base qualities were kept.

The immunoSEQ Assay was the method used to sequence TCRbeta CDR3 regions. After extraction, genomic DNA underwent amplification by bias-controlled multiplex PCR, followed by high-throughput sequencing. The study's own analysis went as follows. To quantify the absolute abundance of every unique TCRbeta CDR3 region, sequences were collapsed and filtered. T cell fraction was estimated by normalizing TCRbeta template counts to usable DNA, with usable DNA measured through amplification of reference genes found in all nucleated cells. Repertoire TCRs were annotated as SARS-CoV-2-specific when V gene, CDR3 amino acid sequence and J gene were exactly matched to a known reactive TCR set. The reference SARS-CoV-2 TCR set was derived from MIRA and filtered for enrichment in COVID-19-positive ImmuneCODE repertoires, a step that removed public or cross-reactive TCRs. Using the MIRA antigens, annotated TCRs were further analysed by specific ORF or by position within an ORF. Breadth was defined as the number of annotated unique rearrangements divided by the total number of unique productive rearrangements, and depth was defined as the summed frequency of the annotated unique rearrangements. Two-sided Wilcoxon rank-sum tests were used to compare TCR breadth between groups. Here the immuneACCESS table is served through TCRdb, limited to in-frame sequences with V and J called. Missing clones are a known gap in these copies; in checked studies unresolved V genes cover under half, and the rest lacks a known reason. V and J calls and clone size are as listed in that table; D and trimming were resolved from the DNA. In this sample the table shows about 140,000 clones, 75% to 90% of which occur a single time. The ten largest clones add up to 5% of the sample.

The sequencing used peripheral blood, collected after recovery from COVID-19. The chain links TRBV29-1 with TRBJ1-1; the best D guess is TRBD1, with 6 bases matching. This receptor was identified in a human donor who had recovered from COVID-19. The CDR3 in this case is CSGLTGNTEAFF. The DNA sequence reads TGCAGCGGCCTGACAGGGAACACTGAAGCTTTCTTT.